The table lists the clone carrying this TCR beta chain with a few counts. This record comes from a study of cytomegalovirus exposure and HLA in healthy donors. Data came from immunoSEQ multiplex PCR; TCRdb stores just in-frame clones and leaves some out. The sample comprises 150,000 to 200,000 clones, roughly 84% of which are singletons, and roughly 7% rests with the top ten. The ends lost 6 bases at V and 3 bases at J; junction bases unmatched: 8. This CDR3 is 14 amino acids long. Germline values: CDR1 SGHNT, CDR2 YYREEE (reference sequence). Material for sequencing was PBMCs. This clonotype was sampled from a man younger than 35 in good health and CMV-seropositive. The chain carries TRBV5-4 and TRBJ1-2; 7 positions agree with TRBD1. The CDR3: CASTPTTGDYGYTF. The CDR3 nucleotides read TGTGCCAGCACCCCAACCACAGGGGACTATGGCTACACCTTC. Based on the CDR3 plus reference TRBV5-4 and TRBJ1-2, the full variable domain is ETGVTQSPTHLIKTRGQQVTLRCSSQSGHNTVSWYQQALGQGPQFIFQYYREEENGRGNFPPRFSGLQFPNYSSELNVNALELDDSALYLCASTPTTGDYGYTFGSGTRLTVV.